The rows below give T cell receptor beta chains drawn from one sample of a study of T cell responses to AZD1222 COVID-19 vaccine. Generated by immunoSEQ multiplex PCR, the TCRdb table keeps only in-frame clones and is missing some. The top ten hold roughly 3.8% of the sample, which has some 200,000 clones, roughly 93% seen once. The source material was peripheral blood, sampled on day 0 of AZD1222 vaccination. The origin of the receptors is an adult in good health. CDR3s include the opening cysteine and the closing phenylalanine or tryptophan. The order of the fields is clone size, J gene, D gene, V gene, CDR3 protein, CDR3 DNA. D genes are given only for firm matches. Size values are once, few and many counts, or a class for expanded clones, and some rows have none.

- TRBJ1-5 - TRBV6-5 CASSWTDHSNQPQHF TGTGCCAGCAGTTGGACAGATCATAGCAATCAGCCCCAGCATTTT
- TRBJ2-6 - TRBV6-5 CASRKGGSGANVLTF TGTGCCAGCAGAAAAGGGGGGTCTGGGGCCAACGTCCTGACTTTC
- TRBJ1-1 TRBD1 TRBV27 CASSLQGVDEAFF TGTGCCAGCAGTTTACAGGGGGTAGATGAAGCTTTCTTT
- TRBJ2-5 - TRBV30 CAWSIQETQYF TGTGCCTGGAGTATCCAAGAGACCCAGTACTTC
- TRBJ1-5 - TRBV15 CATSGQAGISNQPQHF TGTGCCACCAGCGGACAAGCAGGGATTAGCAATCAGCCCCAGCATTTT
few TRBJ1-2 TRBD1 TRBV5-1 CASSLGDDRGPFYTF TGCGCCAGCAGCTTGGGAGACGACAGGGGCCCTTTCTACACCTTC
once TRBJ2-1 - TRBV6-1 CASSDPGLNEQFF TGTGCCAGCAGTGACCCGGGCCTCAATGAGCAGTTCTTC
once TRBJ2-7 - TRBV5-5 CASSSPELSYEQYF TGTGCCAGCAGCTCCCCAGAACTCTCCTACGAGCAGTACTTC
- TRBJ2-1 TRBD2 TRBV5-4 CASKILAGGFNEQFF TGTGCCAGCAAGATACTAGCGGGAGGCTTCAATGAGCAGTTCTTC
- TRBJ2-3 - TRBV18 CASSLFDSSTDTQYF TGTGCCAGCTCGTTGTTCGACAGTAGCACAGATACGCAGTATTTT
- TRBJ1-4 TRBD1 TRBV3-1/TRBV3-2 CASTGRQGREKLFF TGTGCCAGCACCGGAAGACAGGGTAGGGAAAAACTGTTTTTT
- TRBJ2-2 - TRBV4-1 CASSPNRGTGGELFF TGCGCCAGCAGCCCGAACCGGGGCACAGGAGGGGAGCTGTTTTTT
- TRBJ2-3 TRBD2 TRBV6-4 CASRLAGASTDTQYF TGTGCCAGCAGGCTAGCGGGGGCGTCCACAGATACGCAGTATTTT
- TRBJ1-2 TRBD1 TRBV6-5 CASSPDRGPGYTF TGTGCCAGCAGTCCGGACAGGGGGCCTGGCTACACCTTC
- TRBJ1-3 - TRBV7-6 CASSLGQLGNTIYF TGTGCCAGCAGCCTCGGTCAGCTAGGAAACACCATATATTTT
- TRBJ1-5 - TRBV7-2 CASSSEGPRSQHF TGTGCCAGCAGCTCCGAGGGTCCTCGTTCCCAGCATTTT
- TRBJ2-2 - TRBV11-1 CATRGGTGELFF TGTGCCACCAGGGGAGGTACCGGGGAGCTGTTTTTT
- TRBJ1-2 TRBD1 TRBV7-6 CASSLIQTPGQGGLGGYTF TGTGCCAGCAGCTTAATCCAAACGCCGGGACAGGGAGGTTTAGGAGGCTACACCTTC
- TRBJ2-7 - TRBV6-5 CASRYLYEQYF TGTGCCAGCAGGTATCTCTACGAGCAGTACTTC
- TRBJ2-5 - TRBV10-1 CASSENQRGVQETQYF TGCGCCAGCAGTGAGAACCAGCGAGGGGTGCAAGAGACCCAGTACTTC
- TRBJ2-1 - TRBV7-6 CASSLASGRSSYNEQFF TGTGCCAGCAGCTTAGCGTCAGGCAGGAGCTCCTACAATGAGCAGTTCTTC
- TRBJ1-2 - TRBV12-5 CASGLEGDLYGYTF TGTGCTAGTGGTTTGGAAGGGGACCTCTATGGCTACACCTTC
- TRBJ1-2 - TRBV5-5 CASSLEPDGGYTF TGTGCCAGCAGCTTGGAGCCCGACGGTGGCTACACCTTC
- TRBJ2-3 - TRBV5-1 CASSLVTAKDTQYF TGCGCCAGCAGCTTGGTCACGGCGAAAGATACGCAGTATTTT
- TRBJ2-1 TRBD2 TRBV6-5 CASSFGRSPYNEQFF TGTGCCAGCAGTTTCGGGAGGAGCCCCTACAATGAGCAGTTCTTC
- TRBJ2-7 TRBD2 TRBV4-1 CASSQGELAGAPYEQYF TGCGCCAGCAGCCAAGGGGAATTAGCGGGAGCTCCCTACGAGCAGTACTTC
- TRBJ1-1 - TRBV10-3 CAISMGEMNTEAFF TGTGCCATCAGTATGGGAGAGATGAACACTGAAGCTTTCTTT
- TRBJ1-2 - TRBV12-3/TRBV12-4 CASSFDSKRGYTF TGTGCCAGCAGTTTTGACAGTAAGCGTGGCTACACCTTC
- TRBJ2-5 - TRBV7-8 CASSYAMGAGETQYF TGTGCCAGCAGCTACGCTATGGGGGCTGGGGAGACCCAGTACTTC
- TRBJ2-7 - TRBV5-4 CASSLEDGDEQYF TGTGCCAGCAGCTTGGAGGATGGGGACGAGCAGTACTTC
- TRBJ2-1 - TRBV19 CAVRRSSYNEQFF TGTGCCGTCCGTCGGAGCTCCTACAATGAGCAGTTCTTC
- TRBJ1-1 - TRBV6-2/TRBV6-3 CASSRDRNTEAFF TGTGCCAGCAGCCGCGACAGGAACACTGAAGCTTTCTTT
- TRBJ1-6 - TRBV19 CASRDHLDSPLHF TGTGCCAGTAGGGATCATCTTGATTCACCCCTCCACTTT
- TRBJ1-5 - TRBV5-1 CASSQTGYNQPQHF TGCGCCAGCAGCCAAACAGGGTACAATCAGCCCCAGCATTTT
- TRBJ1-1 - TRBV5-6 CASSHVNLGDTEAFF TGTGCCAGCAGCCATGTTAACTTAGGGGACACTGAAGCTTTCTTT
- TRBJ2-1 TRBD2 TRBV14 CASSHRGGAGSSYNEQFF TGTGCCAGCAGCCACCGGGGAGGGGCGGGGAGCTCCTACAATGAGCAGTTCTTC
- TRBJ1-2 - TRBV11-2 CASSFGSGYGYTF TGTGCCAGCAGCTTTGGTTCAGGGTACGGCTACACCTTC
- TRBJ1-4 - TRBV29-1 CSVVDSINEKLFF TGCAGCGTTGTGGACAGCATTAATGAAAAACTGTTTTTT
- TRBJ1-1 - TRBV5-1 CASSLVSNTEAFF TGCGCCAGCAGCTTAGTCTCCAACACTGAAGCTTTCTTT
- TRBJ2-6 TRBD2 TRBV6-4 CASSNGGASGANVLTF TGTGCCAGCAGCAACGGGGGGGCTTCTGGGGCCAACGTCCTGACTTTC
- TRBJ1-2 - TRBV27 CASSGWGGGDYGYTF TGTGCCAGCAGCGGTTGGGGAGGGGGGGACTATGGCTACACCTTC
- TRBJ1-6 - TRBV7-6 CASSLGEASNSPLHF TGTGCCAGCAGCTTAGGAGAAGCCAGTAATTCACCCCTCCACTTT
- TRBJ1-2 TRBD1 TRBV13 CASSRDRGLWNGYTF TGTGCCAGCAGCCGCGACAGGGGGCTTTGGAATGGCTACACCTTC
- TRBJ2-7 - TRBV29-1 CSVAGDYYEQYF TGCAGCGTTGCCGGGGATTACTACGAGCAGTACTTC
- TRBJ2-2 - TRBV5-4 CASSRRTANTGELFF TGTGCCAGCAGCCGAAGGACAGCAAACACCGGGGAGCTGTTTTTT
- TRBJ1-3 - TRBV12-3/TRBV12-4 CASSLSGNTIYF TGTGCCAGCAGTTTGTCTGGAAACACCATATATTTT